These 5 T cell receptor beta chains were sequenced from one sample in a study of vaccination effects on CD4 cells after COVID-19. For these TCRs, the target antigens are not known. With the ViraFEST assay, the study expanded antigen-specific CD4+ T cells using viral peptide pools, then sequenced them. After around ten days in culture, the CD4+ T cells were isolated. According to the study, vaccine recipients showed no prior SARS-CoV-2 infection and negative nucleocapsid antibodies. Assay: immunoSEQ multiplex PCR; the TCRdb copy retains only in-frame clones and omits some. The profile shows about 71,000 clones, roughly three quarters of them singletons. The specimen was CD4+ T cells from PBMCs cultured with HCoV-OC43 spike peptides, collected before COVID-19 vaccination. Subset defined: HCoV-OC43 spike overlapping peptide pool stimulation. The source is a human donor who received a COVID-19 vaccine.

The V call is TRBV25-1, the J call TRBJ2-2, with a possible D match to TRBD1 (5 bases). Trimming took off 6 bases at V and 0 bases at J, with 11 bases between the two ends. The CDR3 has 15 residues. Germline V gives CDR1 MGHDK, CDR2 SYGVNS. For the CDR3, the DNA is TGTGCCAGCAGCACCTTACAGGCGAACACCGGGGAGCTGTTTTTT. This translates into CASSTLQANTGELFF.

The chain has TRBV6-6 and TRBJ1-1; a possible D gene is TRBD1 (6 bases). The CDR3 runs 14 residues. The V gene lost 5 bases and the J gene lost 2 bases, with 12 bases spanning the gap. Germline lookup yields CDR1 MNHNY and CDR2 SVGAGI (reference sequence). The CDR3 here is CASSRKQGNTEAFF. CDR3 nucleotide sequence: TGTGCCAGCAGTCGCAAACAGGGTAACACTGAAGCTTTCTTT.

The chain employs TRBV30 and TRBJ1-5; tentative D call: TRBD1 (5 bases). The CDR3 is 14 amino acids. In germline, CDR1 is GTSNPN, CDR2 SVGIG (reference sequence). Trimming removed 3 bases at V and 1 base at J, with 10 bases between. The CDR3 is CAWRPGDSNQPQHF. CDR3 sequence (DNA): TGTGCCTGGAGACCGGGGGACAGCAATCAGCCCCAGCATTTT.

This chain uses TRBV6-6 with TRBJ1-6; 8 bases line up with TRBD1. The CDR3 is made up of 13 amino acids. Germline assignment: CDR1 MNHNY and CDR2 SVGAGI (reference sequence). Trimming at V came to 5 bases and at J to 14 bases, leaving 8 bases not matched to a gene. CDR3: CASSPGQGIALHF. The CDR3 DNA follows: TGTGCCAGCAGTCCCGGACAGGGAATCGCCCTCCACTTT.

This rearrangement joins TRBV5-1 to TRBJ2-5; 12 nucleotides align to TRBD2. The junction had 11 bases not matched to a gene; V was cut back by 1 base and J by 4 bases. The CDR3 length is 18 residues. In germline, CDR1 is SGHRS, CDR2 YFSETQ. This CDR3 is CASSLLPSGGALGETQYF. The CDR3 region has the DNA TGCGCCAGCAGCTTGCTGCCTAGCGGGGGGGCGCTGGGAGAGACCCAGTACTTC.